This T cell receptor beta chain was recovered during a study of tumor-infiltrating lymphocytes in primary liver carcinoma. Germline trimming cut 1 base from V and 3 bases from J; bases unmatched to any gene: 12. This CDR3 has 17 residues. Germline CDR1 reads SEHNR; CDR2 reads FQNEAQ (reference sequence). Blood RNA came from unsorted whole blood; germline DNA was also extracted. TCR beta cDNA was made from 450 to 550 ng total RNA with a constant-region primer. Researchers made the TCR beta libraries by running three nested multiplex PCR rounds with slightly modified ARM-PCR. Forward primers for TRBV1-TRBV30 and a C-beta reverse primer served the first two PCR rounds, at around 11 cycles each. TCRdb analysed the multiplex PCR reads with MiXCR anew, one entry per CDR3 protein. The sample holds nearly 200,000 distinct CDR3 sequences, about two thirds seen once.

The receptor's source is a woman in her sixties or seventies with primary liver carcinoma and hepatitis B virus infection. This chain joins TRBV7-9 and TRBJ2-7; 7 positions match TRBD2. The sample was peripheral blood. The chain's CDR3 is CASSLGSTREPHYEQYF. The CDR3 DNA sequence: TGTGCCAGCAGCTTAGGATCCACGCGGGAGCCCCACTACGAGCAGTACTTC.